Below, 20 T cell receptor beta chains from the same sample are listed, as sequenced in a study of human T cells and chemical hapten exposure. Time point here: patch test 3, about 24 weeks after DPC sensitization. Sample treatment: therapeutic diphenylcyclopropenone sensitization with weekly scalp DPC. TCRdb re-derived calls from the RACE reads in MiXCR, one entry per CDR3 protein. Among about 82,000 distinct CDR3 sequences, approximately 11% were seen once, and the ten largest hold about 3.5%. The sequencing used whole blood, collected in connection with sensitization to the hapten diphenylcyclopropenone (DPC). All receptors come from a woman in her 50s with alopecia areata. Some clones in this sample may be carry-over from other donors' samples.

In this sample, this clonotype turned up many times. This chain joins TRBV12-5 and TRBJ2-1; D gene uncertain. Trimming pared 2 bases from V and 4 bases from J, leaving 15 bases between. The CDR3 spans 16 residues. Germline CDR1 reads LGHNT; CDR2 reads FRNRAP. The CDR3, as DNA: TGTGCTAGTGGTTTGTCCCAGGTGGGCCTTTACAATGAGCAGTTCTTC. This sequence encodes CASGLSQVGLYNEQFF. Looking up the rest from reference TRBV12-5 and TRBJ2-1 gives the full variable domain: DARVTQTPRHKVTEMGQEVTMRCQPILGHNTVFWYRQTMMQGLELLAYFRNRAPLDDSGMPKDRFSAEMPDATLATLKIQPSEPRDSAVYFCASGLSQVGLYNEQFFGPGTRLTVL.

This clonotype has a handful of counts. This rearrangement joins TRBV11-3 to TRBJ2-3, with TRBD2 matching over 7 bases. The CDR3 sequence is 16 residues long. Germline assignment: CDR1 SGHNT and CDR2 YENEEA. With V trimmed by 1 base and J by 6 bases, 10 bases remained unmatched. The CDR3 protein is CASSLGVGLVGDTQYF. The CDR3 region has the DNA TGTGCCAGCAGCTTAGGGGTCGGACTAGTAGGGGATACGCAGTATTTT.

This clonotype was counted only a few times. CDR3 nucleotide sequence: TGTGCCACCAAAGGGGACAGGAACTATGGCTACACCTTC. Amino acids: CATKGDRNYGYTF. The chain links TRBV24-1 to TRBJ1-2, with TRBD1 matching 8 bases. The CDR3 is 13 amino acids. Germline loops: CDR1 KGHDR, CDR2 SFDVKD. The trim removed 8 bases at V and 2 bases at J, leaving 3 bases unmatched.

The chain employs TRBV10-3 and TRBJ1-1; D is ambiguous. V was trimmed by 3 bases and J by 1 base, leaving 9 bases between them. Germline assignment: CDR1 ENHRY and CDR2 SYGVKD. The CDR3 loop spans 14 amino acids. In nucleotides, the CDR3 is TGTGCCATCAGTGACAATCGAGGGAACACTGAAGCTTTCTTT. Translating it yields CAISDNRGNTEAFF.

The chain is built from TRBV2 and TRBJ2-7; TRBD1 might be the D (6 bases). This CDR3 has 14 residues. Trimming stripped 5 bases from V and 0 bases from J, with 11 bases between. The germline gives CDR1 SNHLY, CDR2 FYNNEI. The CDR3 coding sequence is TGTGCCAGCAGTACCGGGACAAGCTCCTACGAGCAGTACTTC. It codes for CASSTGTSSYEQYF.

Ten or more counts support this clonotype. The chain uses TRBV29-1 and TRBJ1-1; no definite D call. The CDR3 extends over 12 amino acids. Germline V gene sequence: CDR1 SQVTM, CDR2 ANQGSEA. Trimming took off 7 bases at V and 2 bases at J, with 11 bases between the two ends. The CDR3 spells CSGRAANTEAFF. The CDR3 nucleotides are TGCAGCGGACGGGCGGCTAACACTGAAGCTTTCTTT.

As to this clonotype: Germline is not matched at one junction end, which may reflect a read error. CDR3 nucleotide sequence: TGTACCAGCAACTCAGGGGGCACAGATACGCAGTATTTT. It specifies CTSNSGGTDTQYF. The rearrangement links TRBV2 to TRBJ2-3, with D possibly matching TRBD1 (6 bases). The CDR3 length is 13 residues. In germline, CDR1 is SNHLY, CDR2 FYNNEI. Full variable domain (missing parts from reference TRBV2 and TRBJ2-3): EPEVTQTPSHQVTQMGQEVILRCVPISNHLYFYWYRQILGQKVEFLVSFYNNEISEKSEIFDDQFSVERPDGSNFTLKIRSTKLEDSAMYFCTSNSGGTDTQYFGPGTRLTVL.

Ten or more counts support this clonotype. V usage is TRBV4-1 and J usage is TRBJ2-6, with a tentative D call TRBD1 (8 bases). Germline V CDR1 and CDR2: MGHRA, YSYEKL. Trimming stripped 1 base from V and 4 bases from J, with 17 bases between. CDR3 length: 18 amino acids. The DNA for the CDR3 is TGCGCCAGCAGCCAAGCCCGGACAGGGAGGGCCGGGGCCAACGTCCTGACTTTC. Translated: CASSQARTGRAGANVLTF.

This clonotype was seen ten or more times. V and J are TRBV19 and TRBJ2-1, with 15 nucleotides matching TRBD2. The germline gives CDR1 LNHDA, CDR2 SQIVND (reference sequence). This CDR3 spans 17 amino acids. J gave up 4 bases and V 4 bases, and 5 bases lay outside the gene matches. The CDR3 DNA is TGTGCCAGTAGTAGACCGGGACTAGCGGGGGGATACAATGAGCAGTTCTTC. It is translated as CASSRPGLAGGYNEQFF.

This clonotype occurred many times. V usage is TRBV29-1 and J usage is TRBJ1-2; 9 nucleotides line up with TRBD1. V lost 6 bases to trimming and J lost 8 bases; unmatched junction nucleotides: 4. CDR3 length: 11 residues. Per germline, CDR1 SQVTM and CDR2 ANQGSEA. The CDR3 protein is CSVWTGAGYTF. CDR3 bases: TGCAGCGTCTGGACAGGGGCGGGCTACACCTTC.

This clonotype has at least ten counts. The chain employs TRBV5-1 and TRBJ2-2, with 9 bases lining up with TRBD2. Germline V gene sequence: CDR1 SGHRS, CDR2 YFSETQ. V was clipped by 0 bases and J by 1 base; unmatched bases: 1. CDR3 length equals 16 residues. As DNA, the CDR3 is TGCGCCAGCAGCTTGGAACTAGCGGGGAACACCGGGGAGCTGTTTTTT. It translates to CASSLELAGNTGELFF.

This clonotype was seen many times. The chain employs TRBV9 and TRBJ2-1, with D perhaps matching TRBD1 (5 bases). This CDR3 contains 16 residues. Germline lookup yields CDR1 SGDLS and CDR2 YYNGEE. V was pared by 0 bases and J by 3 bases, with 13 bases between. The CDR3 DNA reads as TGTGCCAGCAGCGTAGAAGGGGTCCAGGGCTACAATGAGCAGTTCTTC. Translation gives CASSVEGVQGYNEQFF.

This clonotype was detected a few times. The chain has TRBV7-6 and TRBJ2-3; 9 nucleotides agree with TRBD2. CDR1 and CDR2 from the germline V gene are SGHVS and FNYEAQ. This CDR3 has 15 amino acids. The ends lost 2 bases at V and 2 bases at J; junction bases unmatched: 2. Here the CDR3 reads CASSLLAGFTDTQYF. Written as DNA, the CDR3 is TGTGCCAGCAGCTTACTAGCGGGATTCACAGATACGCAGTATTTT.

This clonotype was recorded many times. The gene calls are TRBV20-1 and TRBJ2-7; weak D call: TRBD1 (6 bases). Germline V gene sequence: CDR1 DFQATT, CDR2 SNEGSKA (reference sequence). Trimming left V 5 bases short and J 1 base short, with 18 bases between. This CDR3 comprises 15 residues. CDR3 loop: CSAVPGAWGSYEQYF. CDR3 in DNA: TGCAGTGCTGTGCCAGGGGCTTGGGGATCCTACGAGCAGTACTTC.

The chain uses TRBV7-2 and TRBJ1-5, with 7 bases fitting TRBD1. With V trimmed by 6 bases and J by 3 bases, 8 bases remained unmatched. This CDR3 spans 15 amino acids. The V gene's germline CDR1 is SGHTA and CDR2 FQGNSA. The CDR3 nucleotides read TGTGCCAGCAGGAGCGACAGGGCCCCCAATCAGCCCCAGCATTTT. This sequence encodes CASRSDRAPNQPQHF.

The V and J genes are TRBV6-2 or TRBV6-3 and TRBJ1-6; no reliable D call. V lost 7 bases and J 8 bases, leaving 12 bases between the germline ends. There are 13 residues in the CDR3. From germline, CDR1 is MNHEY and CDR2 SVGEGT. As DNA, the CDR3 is TGTGCCAGCACCCAACGGCGCGATTCACCCCTCCACTTT. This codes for CASTQRRDSPLHF.

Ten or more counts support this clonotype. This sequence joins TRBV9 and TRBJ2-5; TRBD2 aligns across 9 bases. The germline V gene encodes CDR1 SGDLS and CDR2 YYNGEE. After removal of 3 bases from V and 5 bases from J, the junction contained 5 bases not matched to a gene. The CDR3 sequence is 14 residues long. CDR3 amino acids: CASSAAGGPETQYF. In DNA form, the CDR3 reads TGTGCCAGCAGCGCGGCGGGAGGGCCGGAGACCCAGTACTTC.

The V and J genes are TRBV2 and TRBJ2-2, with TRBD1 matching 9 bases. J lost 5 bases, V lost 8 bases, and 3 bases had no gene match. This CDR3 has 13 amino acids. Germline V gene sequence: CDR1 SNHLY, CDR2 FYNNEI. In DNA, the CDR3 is TGTGCCAGCGGGACAGGGAGGACCGGGGAGCTGTTTTTT. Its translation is CASGTGRTGELFF.

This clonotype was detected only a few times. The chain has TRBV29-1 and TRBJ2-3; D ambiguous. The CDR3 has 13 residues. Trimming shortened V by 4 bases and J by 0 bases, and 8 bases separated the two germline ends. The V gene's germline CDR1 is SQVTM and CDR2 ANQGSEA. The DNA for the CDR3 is TGCAGCGTTGCCGGATCTAGCACAGATACGCAGTATTTT. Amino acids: CSVAGSSTDTQYF.

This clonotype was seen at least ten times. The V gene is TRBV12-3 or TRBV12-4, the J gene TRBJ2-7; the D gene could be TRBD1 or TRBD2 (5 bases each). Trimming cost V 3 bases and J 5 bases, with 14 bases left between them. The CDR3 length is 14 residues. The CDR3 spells CASSFQGEGNEQYF. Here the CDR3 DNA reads TGTGCCAGCAGTTTTCAGGGAGAAGGGAACGAGCAGTACTTC.